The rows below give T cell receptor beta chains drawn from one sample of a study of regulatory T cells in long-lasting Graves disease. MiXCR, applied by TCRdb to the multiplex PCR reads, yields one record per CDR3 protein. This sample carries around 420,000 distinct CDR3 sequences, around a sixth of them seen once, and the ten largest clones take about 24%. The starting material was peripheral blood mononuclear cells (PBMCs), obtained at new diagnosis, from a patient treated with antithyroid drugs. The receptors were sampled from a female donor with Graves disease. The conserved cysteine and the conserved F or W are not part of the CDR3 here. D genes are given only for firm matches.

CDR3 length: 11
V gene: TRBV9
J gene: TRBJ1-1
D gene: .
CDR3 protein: ASSVDANTEAF

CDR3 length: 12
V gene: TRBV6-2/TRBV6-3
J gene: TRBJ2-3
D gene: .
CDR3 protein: ASSYQDVTDTQY

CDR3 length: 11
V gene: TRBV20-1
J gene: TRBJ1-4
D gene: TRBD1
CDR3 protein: SARADRVGKLF

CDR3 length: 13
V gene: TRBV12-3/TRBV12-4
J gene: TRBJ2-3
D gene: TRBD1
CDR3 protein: AGTADRGISDTQY

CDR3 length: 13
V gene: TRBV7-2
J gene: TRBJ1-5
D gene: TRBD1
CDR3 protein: ASSPQGAPNQPQH

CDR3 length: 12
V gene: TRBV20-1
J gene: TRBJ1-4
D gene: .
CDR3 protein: SARDTGVSEKLF

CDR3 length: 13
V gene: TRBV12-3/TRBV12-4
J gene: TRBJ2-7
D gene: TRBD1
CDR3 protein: ASSTIRTGVYEQY

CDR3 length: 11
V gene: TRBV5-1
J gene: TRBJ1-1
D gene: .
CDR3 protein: ASSQNMDTEAF

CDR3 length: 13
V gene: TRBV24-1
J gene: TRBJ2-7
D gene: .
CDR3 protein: ATSPRETGVHEQY

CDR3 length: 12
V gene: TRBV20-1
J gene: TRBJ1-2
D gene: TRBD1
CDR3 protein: SAYSGQDWNGYT

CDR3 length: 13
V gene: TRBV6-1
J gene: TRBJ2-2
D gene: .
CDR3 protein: ASSEAVGGTGELF

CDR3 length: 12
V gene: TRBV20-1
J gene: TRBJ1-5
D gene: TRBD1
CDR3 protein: SARGDRDNQPQH

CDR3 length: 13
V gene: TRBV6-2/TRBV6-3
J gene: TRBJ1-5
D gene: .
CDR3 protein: ASLGSYHSGQPQH

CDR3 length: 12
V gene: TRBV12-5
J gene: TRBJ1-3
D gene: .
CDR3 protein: ASGLSGSGNTIY

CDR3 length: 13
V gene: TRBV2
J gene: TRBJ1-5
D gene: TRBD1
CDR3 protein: ASSRQGAGNQPQH

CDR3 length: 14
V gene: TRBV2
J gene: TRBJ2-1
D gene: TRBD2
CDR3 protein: ASSEAPAGVGNEQF

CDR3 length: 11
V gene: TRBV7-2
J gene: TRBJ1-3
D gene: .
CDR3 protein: ASSLDEGHTIY

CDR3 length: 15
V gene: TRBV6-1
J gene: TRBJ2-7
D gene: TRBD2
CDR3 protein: ASSPRANYGTSYEQY

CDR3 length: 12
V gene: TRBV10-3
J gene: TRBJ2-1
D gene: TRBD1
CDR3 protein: AITGTGGINEQF

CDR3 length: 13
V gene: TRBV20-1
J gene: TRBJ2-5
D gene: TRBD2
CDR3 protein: SAAASGGTQETQY

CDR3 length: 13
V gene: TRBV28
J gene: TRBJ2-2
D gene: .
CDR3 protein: ASSLDQRATGELF

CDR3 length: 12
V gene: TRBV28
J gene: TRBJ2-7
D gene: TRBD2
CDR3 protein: AISRLAPAYEQY

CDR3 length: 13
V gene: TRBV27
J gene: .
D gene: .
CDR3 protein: ASSFTWDSTDTQY